This T cell receptor beta chain was identified during a study of shared clonotypes between healthy human individuals. Study-wide background: Three plates were used per donor for CD4 naive, three for CD4 memory, two for CD8 naive and one for CD8 memory. Study results and limitations: Few donors restricted represented genetic and exposure-history diversity.

Germline V gene sequence: CDR1 DFQATT, CDR2 SNEGSKA (reference sequence). CDR3 size: 11 residues. On this clone itself: No antigen is known for it.

TCRdb's table, derived via immunoSEQ multiplex PCR, lists solely in-frame clones and lacks some. Of 2 million to 2.5 million clones listed, over 90% are singletons. The study separated CD4+ cells into CD45RA+ naive and CD45RA-negative memory subsets. The chain links TRBV20-1 to TRBJ1-1; no firm D call. The specimen sequenced was naive CD4+ T cells from PBMCs. This sample's subset: CD45RA+ positively selected. The sequence came from a young man in good health. Some clones in this sample may be carry-over from other donors' samples. CDR3 nucleotide sequence: TGCAGGGGATCCGGGAACACTGAAGCTTTCTTT. It codes for CRGSGNTEAFF.